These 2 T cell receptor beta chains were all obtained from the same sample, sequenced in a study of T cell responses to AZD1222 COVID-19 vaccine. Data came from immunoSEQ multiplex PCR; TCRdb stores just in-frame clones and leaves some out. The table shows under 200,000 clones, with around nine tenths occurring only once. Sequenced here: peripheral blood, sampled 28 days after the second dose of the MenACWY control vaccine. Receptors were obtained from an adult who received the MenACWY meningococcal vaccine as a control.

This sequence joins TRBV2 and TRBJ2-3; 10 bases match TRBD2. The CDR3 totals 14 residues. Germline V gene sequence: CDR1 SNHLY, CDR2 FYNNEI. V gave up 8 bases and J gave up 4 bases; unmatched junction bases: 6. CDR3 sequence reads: CASSLAGLPDTQYF. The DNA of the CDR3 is TGTGCCAGCTCACTAGCGGGACTTCCAGATACGCAGTATTTT.

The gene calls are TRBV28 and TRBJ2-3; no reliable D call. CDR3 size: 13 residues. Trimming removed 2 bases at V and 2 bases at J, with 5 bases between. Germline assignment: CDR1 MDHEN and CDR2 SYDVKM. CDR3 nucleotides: TGTGCCAGCAGTTTAGATGTCACAGATACGCAGTATTTT. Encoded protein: CASSLDVTDTQYF.